The 5 T cell receptor beta chains below were found in one sample sequenced in a study of Ad26.COV2.S vaccination and SARS-CoV-2 variants. Produced via immunoSEQ multiplex PCR; TCRdb's table is partial and in-frame only. The sample gives about 680,000 clones, around 89% of which show up once; around 1.4% is in the top ten. Described treatment: 19 received Ad26.COV2.S at low or high dose, single or two shots; roughly 5 received placebo; per-sample allocation not given. All samples were drawn on day 63, counting from the first vaccine or placebo injection. Sample: peripheral blood, taken in a trial of Ad26.COV2.S vaccine versus placebo. These receptors all come from a person aged 18-60 years who received the Ad26.COV2.S COVID-19 vaccine or a placebo.

The chain uses TRBV2 and TRBJ1-1; D is uncertain. V was trimmed by 0 bases and J by 11 bases, leaving 7 bases between them. Germline CDR1 and CDR2: SNHLY and FYNNEI. The CDR3 has 11 residues. The CDR3 DNA sequence: TGTGCCAGCAGTGAAGCAGGGATCGCTTTCTTT. Protein product: CASSEAGIAFF. The full variable domain, completed using reference TRBV2 and TRBJ1-1, is EPEVTQTPSHQVTQMGQEVILRCVPISNHLYFYWYRQILGQKVEFLVSFYNNEISEKSEIFDDQFSVERPDGSNFTLKIRSTKLEDSAMYFCASSEAGIAFFGQGTRLTVV.

The genes are TRBV6-6 and TRBJ2-5; 8 positions match TRBD1. V lost 6 bases to trimming and J lost 4 bases; unmatched junction nucleotides: 7. Germline V lookup: CDR1 MNHNY, CDR2 SVGAGI (reference sequence). The CDR3 is made up of 14 amino acids. The CDR3 spells CASRDSGGAETQYF. The CDR3 nucleotides are TGTGCCAGCAGGGACTCAGGGGGCGCAGAGACCCAGTACTTC.

The J gene is TRBJ1-1, the V gene TRBV7-9, with D hard to call. Germline V CDR1 and CDR2: SEHNR, FQNEAQ (reference sequence). This CDR3 has 12 amino acids. With 1 base removed from V and 7 bases from J, the gap between germline ends came to 7 bases. DNA for the CDR3: TGTGCCAGCAGCTTAGAACAAATTGAAGCTTTCTTT. Protein: CASSLEQIEAFF.

The rearrangement uses TRBV11-2 and TRBJ2-1, with D unresolved. Trimming removed 4 bases at V and 9 bases at J, with 13 bases between. The CDR3 length is 13 residues. Per germline, CDR1 SGHAT and CDR2 FQNNGV. For the CDR3, the DNA is TGTGCCAGCAGCTCGCAGACCTGGGGTGAGCAGTTCTTC. This gives the protein CASSSQTWGEQFF. The complete variable domain, with remaining parts taken from reference TRBV11-2 and TRBJ2-1, reads EAGVAQSPRYKIIEKRQSVAFWCNPISGHATLYWYQQILGQGPKLLIQFQNNGVVDDSQLPKDRFSAERLKGVDSTLKIQPAKLEDSAVYLCASSSQTWGEQFFGPGTRLTVL.

The sample holds one count of this clone. V usage is TRBV6-5 and J usage is TRBJ2-2; no clear D gene. This CDR3 contains 15 residues. Deletions cut 5 bases from V and 5 bases from J, with 15 bases between. From germline, CDR1 is MNHEY and CDR2 SVGAGI. In DNA, the CDR3 is TGTGCCAGCAGTCGAGTGGGTTATTCTACCGGGGAGCTGTTTTTT. Amino acid sequence: CASSRVGYSTGELFF.